Listed below are T cell receptor beta chains from one sample, sequenced in a study of Ad26.COV2.S vaccination and SARS-CoV-2 variants. TCRdb's table, derived via immunoSEQ multiplex PCR, lists solely in-frame clones and lacks some. The sample yields hundreds of thousands of clones, 80% to 95% seen once. Specimen: peripheral blood, collected in a trial of Ad26.COV2.S vaccine versus placebo. The receptors come from a person between 18 and 65 years old who received the Ad26.COV2.S COVID-19 vaccine or a placebo. The CDR3 runs from the conserved cysteine through the conserved F or W. D genes are given only for firm matches. Size values are once, few and many counts, or a class for expanded clones, and some rows have none.

d_call,j_call,v_call,clone_size,cdr3_nt,cdr3_aa
NA,TRBJ1-5,TRBV6-2/TRBV6-3,NA,TGTGCCAGCTGCCCGTGGGACGGGGGAGGCAATCAGCCCCAGCATTTT,CASCPWDGGGNQPQHF
TRBD2,TRBJ2-3,TRBV7-9,NA,TGTGCCAGCAGCTTCTATCTAGCGGCGATCACAGATACGCAGTATTTT,CASSFYLAAITDTQYF
TRBD2,TRBJ2-3,TRBV28,NA,TGTGCCAGCAGTTCGGCGGGAGTCACAGATACGCAGTATTTT,CASSSAGVTDTQYF
NA,TRBJ1-5,TRBV7-9,NA,TGTGCCAGCAGCGGGGAGAACAATCAGCCCCAGCATTTT,CASSGENNQPQHF
NA,TRBJ1-1,TRBV20-1,once,TGCAGTGCTAGTTCACCCGGTTACACTGAAGCTTTCTTT,CSASSPGYTEAFF
NA,TRBJ2-1,TRBV7-2,NA,TGTGCCAGCAGCTTAAGGCGGGCGAATGAGCAGTTCTTC,CASSLRRANEQFF
NA,TRBJ1-1,TRBV5-8,NA,TGTGCCAGCAGCTCGAAAAGGGGGGCGCAGGAGCCTTTCTTT,CASSSKRGAQEPFF
TRBD1,TRBJ2-7,TRBV11-2,NA,TGTGCCAGCAGCTTAGGACAGGGGGCCTCCTACGAGCAGTACTTC,CASSLGQGASYEQYF
NA,TRBJ1-2,TRBV9,NA,TGTGCCAGCAGTGGGGGGGCTACCGCGCCGGGTGGCTACACCTTC,CASSGGATAPGGYTF
TRBD2,TRBJ2-3,TRBV2,NA,TGTGCCAGCAGTGACCTAGTTAGCGGGCAGAGCACAGATACGCAGTATTTT,CASSDLVSGQSTDTQYF
TRBD2,TRBJ2-7,TRBV19,NA,TGTGCCAGTAGCGCTCAGACTAGCGTCCCCTACGAGCAGTACTTC,CASSAQTSVPYEQYF
TRBD2,TRBJ2-3,TRBV2,NA,TGTGCCAGCAGAAGTAGCGGGATTAGCACAGATACGCAGTATTTT,CASRSSGISTDTQYF
TRBD1,TRBJ1-5,TRBV3-1/TRBV3-2,NA,TGTGCCAGCAGCCAACGGCCCCCAGGGGGGTATAGCAATCAGCCCCAGCATTTT,CASSQRPPGGYSNQPQHF
NA,TRBJ2-5,TRBV6-5,NA,TGTGCCAGCAGTTACTCAGAATCTGGAATCGGGACCCAGTACTTC,CASSYSESGIGTQYF
TRBD2,TRBJ2-2,TRBV6-5,NA,TGTGCCAGCAGCTCAAGGACTAGCAACACCGGGGAGCTGTTTTTT,CASSSRTSNTGELFF
NA,TRBJ2-3,TRBV11-2,few,TGTGCCAGCAGCTTAGGCCCCACAGATACGCAGTATTTT,CASSLGPTDTQYF
NA,TRBJ1-2,TRBV7-8,NA,TGTGCCAGCAGCTTAGTCTCTGACCGGGGCTACACCTTC,CASSLVSDRGYTF
NA,TRBJ2-2,TRBV7-9,NA,TGTGCCATTTCTGGCCGAGATCACAACACCGGGGAGCTGTTTTTT,CAISGRDHNTGELFF
TRBD1,TRBJ1-6,TRBV7-9,NA,TGTGCCAGCAGCTCCACCCGGACAGGGGGGAAAAATTCACCCCTCCACTTT,CASSSTRTGGKNSPLHF
TRBD1,TRBJ1-5,TRBV18,NA,TGTGCCAGCTCACCCGACAGGGGGCTTAATCAGCCCCAGCATTTT,CASSPDRGLNQPQHF
NA,TRBJ1-3,TRBV7-6,NA,TGTGCCAGCAGCGGGTACAGGGATTCCACCATATATTTT,CASSGYRDSTIYF
NA,TRBJ2-7,TRBV10-3,NA,TGTGCCATCAGCCCGGGACTGAGCTACGAGCAGTACTTC,CAISPGLSYEQYF
TRBD1,TRBJ2-2,TRBV4-1,NA,TGCGCCAGCAGCCAGACAGGGGGCACCGGGGAGCTGTTTTTT,CASSQTGGTGELFF
TRBD2,TRBJ2-5,TRBV2,NA,TGTGCCAGCGGGGGACTAGCGGGAGGCCAGGCCCAGTACTTC,CASGGLAGGQAQYF